The clone carrying this TCR beta chain was observed a single time. Antigen unknown. This entry is derived from a study of Ad26.COV2.S vaccination and SARS-CoV-2 variants. Study-wide background: Ad26.COV2.S shots went into the muscle once or twice, 56 days apart.

Measured with immunoSEQ multiplex PCR; TCRdb has only the in-frame clones, and not every one. The sample yields roughly 500,000 clones, 87% seen once. Germline loops: CDR1 LGHNA, CDR2 YNFKEQ. CDR3 length equals 14 residues. With V trimmed by 3 bases and J by 0 bases, 1 base remained unmatched. The treatment was: over 15 received Ad26.COV2.S at low or high dose, single or two shots; 5 received placebo; per-sample allocation not given. The samples were gathered on day 63 after the first injection of vaccine or placebo. What was given as vaccine was an Ad26 vector encoding Wuhan-strain SARS-CoV-2 spike. The study, taken as a whole, reports: People who got the vaccine or the placebo had similar non-spike TCR breadth. It is possible that the TCR breadth and depth analyses underestimated the total T cell responses.

This receptor was taken from a person between 18 and 60 years old who received the Ad26.COV2.S COVID-19 vaccine or a placebo. This specimen consisted of peripheral blood, obtained in a trial of Ad26.COV2.S vaccine versus placebo. The chain links TRBV4-2 to TRBJ1-1; TRBD1 matches at 7 bases. DNA of the CDR3: TGTGCCAGCAGCCAGGGACAGATGAACACTGAAGCTTTCTTT. Encoded protein: CASSQGQMNTEAFF.